Included here is one T cell receptor (beta chain) sequence, with context. This CDR3 contains 14 residues. V lost 6 bases and J lost 1, with 12 bases in between. Germline V gives CDR1 MNHEY, CDR2 SMNVEV (reference sequence). The sample originates from a study of blood T cell repertoires in COVID-19. Study-level background: COVID-19 samples collected from the United States, Italy and Spain covered acute and convalescent phases. Nucleic acid was either cDNA or gDNA, and it came from T cells, B-cell-depleted T cells, or PBMCs.

Authors' data handling: Counts of nucleated cells, estimated from reference gene primer amplification, were obtained. This table comes from immunoSEQ multiplex PCR, and its TCRdb copy is limited to in-frame clones, with some not included. The V and J calls and clone size are taken from that table; D and trimming were inferred from the DNA. The sample includes some 150,000 clones, around 80% of them seen just once. The chain has TRBV27 and TRBJ1-1, with no clear D. Sequencing used peripheral blood. This TCR was recovered from a human donor in a cohort sampled during active COVID-19. The CDR3 region is CASREGIWNTEAFF. The CDR3 nucleotides read TGTGCCAGCAGGGAGGGAATTTGGAACACTGAAGCTTTCTTT.